The 14 T cell receptor beta chains below all came from one sample that was sequenced in a study of blood T cell repertoires in COVID-19. Clones were sequenced by immunoSEQ multiplex PCR, and TCRdb holds only the in-frame ones, with some missing. The sample shows some 390,000 clones, around 87% of them seen only once. Sequenced input: peripheral blood. These receptors came from a human donor in a cohort sampled during active COVID-19.

The V call is TRBV6-5, the J call TRBJ2-1, with TRBD1 identical over 7 bases. The CDR3 contains 14 residues. After removal of 7 bases from V and 3 bases from J, the junction contained 6 bases not matched to a gene. CDR1 and CDR2 from the germline V gene are MNHEY and SVGAGI. CDR3 in amino acids: CASTRQGNYNEQFF. CDR3 nucleotide sequence: TGTGCCAGCACCCGACAGGGCAACTACAATGAGCAGTTCTTC.

The J gene is TRBJ1-1, the V gene TRBV4-1; 9 positions agree with TRBD1. Germline loops: CDR1 MGHRA, CDR2 YSYEKL. With 1 base clipped from V and 6 bases from J, the junction kept 9 bases outside the gene matches. The CDR3 totals 16 residues. The CDR3 region is CASSQAEQGAGAEAFF. The DNA of the CDR3 is TGCGCCAGCAGCCAAGCGGAACAGGGGGCAGGTGCTGAAGCTTTCTTT.

The chain carries TRBV9 and TRBJ2-3; 10 bases align to TRBD1. Germline CDR1 is SGDLS and CDR2 is YYNGEE. The trim removed 4 bases at V and 0 bases at J, leaving 20 bases unmatched. This CDR3 region has 21 residues. The CDR3 bases are TGTGCCAGCAGCCCACACGTTGGGACAGGGGCCTCTTTTCATAGCACAGATACGCAGTATTTT. Its translation is CASSPHVGTGASFHSTDTQYF.

This clone was seen once. V is TRBV7-2 and J is TRBJ1-1; no reliable D call. This CDR3 spans 14 amino acids. The V gene lost 3 bases and the J gene lost 1 base, with 9 bases spanning the gap. Looked up from germline, CDR1 is SGHTA and CDR2 is FQGNSA. The CDR3: CASSFSRSNTEAFF. The CDR3 DNA follows: TGTGCCAGCAGCTTTTCTCGGTCGAACACTGAAGCTTTCTTT.

V and J are TRBV6-5 and TRBJ1-5, with no clear D. Deletions cut 7 bases from V and 0 bases from J, with 7 bases between. This CDR3 is 13 amino acids long. Germline lookup yields CDR1 MNHEY and CDR2 SVGAGI. The CDR3 spells CASNQNSNQPQHF. The CDR3 DNA follows: TGTGCCAGCAATCAGAATAGCAATCAGCCCCAGCATTTT.

The chain recombines TRBV11-2 with TRBJ2-1; 8 bases fit TRBD2. The CDR3 spans 17 residues. Trimming took 1 base from V and 4 from J; bases not matched to a gene: 9. Germline CDR1 and CDR2: SGHAT and FQNNGV. CDR3 residues: CASSLARGSGIYNEQFF. CDR3 DNA sequence: TGTGCCAGCAGCTTAGCCCGAGGTAGCGGGATATACAATGAGCAGTTCTTC.

This chain connects TRBV2 to TRBJ2-5; 11 nucleotides align to TRBD2. The trim removed 7 bases at V and 3 bases at J, leaving 16 bases unmatched. The CDR3 extends over 18 amino acids. Per the germline V gene, CDR1 is SNHLY and CDR2 is FYNNEI. The CDR3 loop is CASIGTIAGGPSKETQYF. The CDR3 nucleotides read TGTGCCAGCATCGGGACCATAGCGGGAGGGCCCTCGAAAGAGACCCAGTACTTC.

The CDR3 bases are TGTGCCAGCATCACTCAGGTGAGCTCCTACAATGAGCAGTTCTTC. It specifies CASITQVSSYNEQFF. The V call is TRBV6-5, the J call TRBJ2-1; D gene unclear. The CDR3 sequence is 15 residues long. Trimming took 7 bases from V and 0 from J, leaving 13 bases between them. The germline V gene has CDR1 MNHEY and CDR2 SVGAGI.

This rearrangement joins TRBV11-3 to TRBJ2-1, with D perhaps TRBD2 (6 bases). With 1 base removed from V and 5 bases from J, the gap between germline ends came to 9 bases. The CDR3 covers 14 residues. Germline V lookup: CDR1 SGHNT, CDR2 YENEEA. CDR3 amino acids: CASSLGWGDNEQFF. Here the CDR3 DNA reads TGTGCCAGCAGCTTAGGGTGGGGGGACAATGAGCAGTTCTTC. Full variable domain (rest looked up from reference TRBV11-3 and TRBJ2-1): EAGVVQSPRYKIIEKKQPVAFWCNPISGHNTLYWYLQNLGQGPELLIRYENEEAVDDSQLPKDRFSAERLKGVDSTLKIQPAELGDSAVYLCASSLGWGDNEQFFGPGTRLTVL.

This clone was detected only once. This sequence joins TRBV19 and TRBJ1-1, with 8 bases matching TRBD1. This CDR3 comprises 15 residues. V gave up 5 bases and J gave up 5 bases; unmatched junction bases: 10. Germline CDR1 reads LNHDA; CDR2 reads SQIVND (reference sequence). The CDR3 region has the DNA TGTGCCAGTAGTCCGGGGACAGGATGGCAAACTGAAGCTTTCTTT. Translating it yields CASSPGTGWQTEAFF.

This rearrangement joins TRBV7-3 to TRBJ1-2, with D hard to call. The CDR3 length is 13 residues. Germline values: CDR1 SGHTA, CDR2 FQGTGA. Trimming cost V 5 bases and J 4 bases, with 11 bases left between them. DNA for the CDR3: TGTGCCAGCAGCCCGACCGCGGGCTATGGCTACACCTTC. This sequence encodes CASSPTAGYGYTF. Supplemented by reference TRBV7-3 and TRBJ1-2, the full variable domain reads GAGVSQTPSNKVTEKGKYVELRCDPISGHTALYWYRQSLGQGPEFLIYFQGTGAADDSGLPNDRFFAVRPEGSVSTLKIQRTERGDSAVYLCASSPTAGYGYTFGSGTRLTVV.

The rearrangement uses TRBV27 and TRBJ1-2, with D possibly matching TRBD1 (6 bases). This CDR3 spans 15 amino acids. Germline V CDR1 and CDR2: MNHEY, SMNVEV (reference sequence). V was shortened by 2 bases and J by 4 bases, with 14 bases between the two germline ends. CDR3 loop: CASSLEQGLLYGYTF. CDR3 in DNA: TGTGCCAGCAGTTTAGAACAGGGCTTGCTCTATGGCTACACCTTC.

The chain recombines TRBV7-8 with TRBJ1-6; D gene ambiguous. The germline gives CDR1 SGHVS, CDR2 FQNEAQ. CDR3 length: 16 residues. Between the trimmed V and J ends, which lost 3 bases and 6 bases, there was a span of 15 bases. The CDR3 DNA follows: TGTGCCAGCAGCTTGGAGCTTGTGTTACTTAATTCACCCCTCCACTTT. Translation gives CASSLELVLLNSPLHF.

The genes are TRBV28 and TRBJ1-1; D is unresolved. The V end was cut by 1 base, the J end by 4 bases, with 10 bases between. This CDR3 has 14 amino acids. In germline, CDR1 is MDHEN, CDR2 SYDVKM. CDR3 region: CASSLYSGGTEAFF. The CDR3 region has the DNA TGTGCCAGCAGTTTATATTCGGGAGGCACTGAAGCTTTCTTT.